This entry lists 21 T cell receptor beta chains sequenced from one sample in a study of T-cell memory formation after mild COVID-19. TCRdb called the 5' RACE reads again in MiXCR, with one record for every CDR3 protein. The sample lists a few hundred thousand distinct CDR3 sequences; 15% to 20% were seen once. Sequenced sample: PBMCs or a T cell subset sorted from them (not recorded which). These receptor sequences come from a man younger than 35 who had mild COVID-19 (a few samples of this study predate the infection). Cell type and time point are not known.

The sample holds a few counts of this clonotype. This rearrangement joins TRBV20-1 to TRBJ2-1, with 13 bases identical to TRBD2. The CDR3 covers 13 residues. CDR1 and CDR2 from the germline V gene are DFQATT and SNEGSKA (reference sequence). V trimming: 6 bases; J trimming: 12 bases; junction bases outside the gene matches: 8. The CDR3 spells CSAGTSGATGQFF. The CDR3 DNA follows: TGCAGTGCAGGGACTAGCGGGGCCACAGGGCAGTTCTTC.

The chain's CDR3 is CSARDPSGTNEKLFF. In DNA, the CDR3 is TGCAGTGCTAGAGACCCCTCAGGGACTAATGAAAAACTGTTTTTT. The J gene is TRBJ1-4, the V gene TRBV20-1, with D maybe TRBD1 (5 bases). Germline loops: CDR1 DFQATT, CDR2 SNEGSKA (reference sequence). This CDR3 region has 15 residues. Trimming took off 0 bases at V and 2 bases at J, with 10 bases between the two ends.

V gene TRBV3-1 combines with J gene TRBJ2-2; D is unclear. CDR1 and CDR2 from the germline V gene are LGHDT and YNNKEL (reference sequence). V lost 1 base, J lost 3 bases, and 6 bases lay in between. The CDR3 consists of 14 residues. For the CDR3, the DNA is TGTGCCAGCAGCCAAGGCGCGCACACCGGGGAGCTGTTTTTT. Its translation is CASSQGAHTGELFF.

The V gene is TRBV4-1, the J gene TRBJ2-7, with D maybe TRBD1 (5 bases). The V gene lost 1 base and the J gene lost 2 bases, with 12 bases spanning the gap. Per the germline V gene, CDR1 is MGHRA and CDR2 is YSYEKL. This CDR3 has 15 amino acids. CDR3 in amino acids: CASSQVAGQTYEQYV. The CDR3 DNA reads as TGCGCCAGCAGCCAAGTGGCAGGGCAGACCTACGAGCAGTACGTC.

This clonotype was found many times. V gene TRBV5-1 combines with J gene TRBJ1-1; D uncertain. The CDR3 has 13 residues. From germline, CDR1 is SGHRS and CDR2 YFSETQ. Trimming shortened V by 1 base and J by 0 bases, and 4 bases separated the two germline ends. CDR3 protein: CASSLYVNTEAFF. As DNA, the CDR3 is TGCGCCAGCAGCTTGTATGTGAACACTGAAGCTTTCTTT.

V gene TRBV12-3 or TRBV12-4 combines with J gene TRBJ2-1; no reliable D call. The CDR3 runs 11 residues. V lost 3 bases and J 9 bases, leaving 6 bases between the germline ends. The CDR3: CASSFVGEQFF. In nucleotides, the CDR3 is TGTGCCAGCAGTTTCGTAGGTGAGCAGTTCTTC.

Many counts were recorded for this clonotype. The chain joins TRBV5-1 to TRBJ2-5, with a tentative D call TRBD1 (5 bases). In germline, CDR1 is SGHRS, CDR2 YFSETQ. CDR3 size: 13 residues. Trimming took off 2 bases at V and 4 bases at J, with 9 bases between the two ends. The CDR3 bases are TGCGCCAGCAGCTTATCAGGGATAGAGACCCAGTACTTC. This translates into CASSLSGIETQYF.

This clonotype appeared a few times. The genes are TRBV13 and TRBJ1-2; TRBD1 matches at 9 bases. V shed 0 bases and J 2 bases; nucleotides not matched to a gene: 10. The CDR3 is 18 amino acids. Germline values: CDR1 PRHDT, CDR2 FYEKMQ (reference sequence). DNA of the CDR3: TGTGCCAGCAGCTTAGGAGCTTACACAGGGGGCCGCAACTATGGCTACACCTTC. Translation: CASSLGAYTGGRNYGYTF.

This chain connects TRBV12-3 or TRBV12-4 to TRBJ1-5; D gene uncertain. The CDR3 has 16 residues. V gave up 4 bases and J gave up 1 base, with 14 bases separating them. DNA for the CDR3: TGTGCCAGCAGTTACCTGGGCCCCGTGAGCAATCAGCCCCAGCATTTT. As protein: CASSYLGPVSNQPQHF.

The table lists this clonotype with a few counts. The V call is TRBV5-1, the J call TRBJ2-6; possibly TRBD1 for D (5 bases). V gave up 6 bases and J gave up 0 bases, with 16 bases separating them. Germline values: CDR1 SGHRS, CDR2 YFSETQ. CDR3 length: 17 residues. The CDR3 nucleotides are TGCGCCAGCACAGGGATAACACCTCGCTCTGGGGCCAACGTCCTGACTTTC. Protein product: CASTGITPRSGANVLTF. Based on the CDR3 plus reference TRBV5-1 and TRBJ2-6, the full variable domain is KAGVTQTPRYLIKTRGQQVTLSCSPISGHRSVSWYQQTPGQGLQFLFEYFSETQRNKGNFPGRFSGRQFSNSRSEMNVSTLELGDSALYLCASTGITPRSGANVLTFGAGSRLTVL.

In nucleotides, the CDR3 is TGTGCCAGCAGGGGCCCGGTCCGGTCCGGGGAGCTGTTTTTT. Its translation is CASRGPVRSGELFF. The chain uses TRBV12-3 or TRBV12-4 and TRBJ2-2, with D hard to call. Trimming cost V 6 bases and J 6 bases, with 14 bases left between them. This CDR3 comprises 14 residues.

This clonotype appeared a few times. The J gene is TRBJ2-1, the V gene TRBV6-1, with TRBD2 as a possible D gene (6 bases). The CDR3 has 14 amino acids. V shed 5 bases and J shed 6 bases, with 14 bases lying between them. Germline V gene sequence: CDR1 MNHNS, CDR2 SASEGT. In DNA, the CDR3 is TGTGCCAGCAGTCTTTCCGGGACTCGCAATGAGCAGTTCTTC. It codes for CASSLSGTRNEQFF.

A few counts support this clonotype. This rearrangement joins TRBV7-8 to TRBJ1-4; possibly TRBD1 for D (6 bases). The germline V gene encodes CDR1 SGHVS and CDR2 FQNEAQ. Trimming cost V 5 bases and J 1 base, with 23 bases left between them. The CDR3 is made up of 19 amino acids. For the CDR3, the DNA is TGTGCCAGCAGCCCCCGGGACACAATTTCCCCGCTAACTAATGAAAAACTGTTTTTT. This codes for CASSPRDTISPLTNEKLFF.

The chain is built from TRBV15 and TRBJ2-5; perhaps TRBD2 as D (6 bases). Germline values: CDR1 LNHNV, CDR2 YYDKDF (reference sequence). This CDR3 region has 14 residues. V lost 4 bases to trimming and J lost 8 bases, with 17 bases between them. The CDR3 DNA follows: TGTGCCACCAGCACGTACCGGGACGGGGGTACCCAGTACTTC. This gives the protein CATSTYRDGGTQYF.

The chain joins TRBV15 to TRBJ2-4; D ambiguous. CDR3 length: 14 residues. CDR1 is LNHNV, CDR2 YYDKDF, per germline (reference sequence). Trimming removed 0 bases from V and 9 bases from J, with 12 bases in between. The CDR3 region is CATSRDLAGSIQYF. DNA for the CDR3: TGTGCCACCAGCAGAGATCTGGCAGGAAGCATTCAGTACTTC.

This clonotype was observed a few times. CDR3 loop: CSVAWGLEAFF. The CDR3 DNA is TGCAGCGTCGCTTGGGGGCTTGAAGCTTTCTTT. The chain combines TRBV29-1 with TRBJ1-1; the D gene is possibly TRBD1 (6 bases). This CDR3 is built from 11 residues. Deletions cut 6 bases from V and 7 bases from J, with 12 bases between. Germline loops: CDR1 SQVTM, CDR2 ANQGSEA. Filled out from reference TRBV29-1 and TRBJ1-1, the complete variable domain reads SAVISQKPSRDICQRGTSLTIQCQVDSQVTMMFWYRQQPGQSLTLIATANQGSEATYESGFVIDKFPISRPNLTFSTLTVSNMSPEDSSIYLCSVAWGLEAFFGQGTRLTVV.

This clonotype was detected a few times. This chain uses TRBV7-2 with TRBJ2-3; possible D gene TRBD2, 5 bases. Germline values: CDR1 SGHTA, CDR2 FQGNSA. This CDR3 has 15 residues. Trimming cost V 1 base and J 1 base, with 9 bases left between them. CDR3 residues: CASSLGPGGTDTQYF. The CDR3 DNA reads as TGTGCCAGCAGCTTAGGACCCGGGGGCACAGATACGCAGTATTTT.

This clonotype was seen many times. The rearrangement uses TRBV5-1 and TRBJ2-1, with 11 bases that match TRBD2. From germline, CDR1 is SGHRS and CDR2 YFSETQ. Losses at the gene ends were 3 bases for V and 7 bases for J; bases not matched to a gene: 3. The CDR3 runs to 14 residues. For the CDR3, the DNA is TGCGCCAGCAGCTACGCTAGCGGGGGGAATGAGCAGTTCTTC. Protein sequence: CASSYASGGNEQFF.

This clonotype was seen a few times. The CDR3 sequence is CATSDRVDTQYF. For the CDR3, the DNA is TGTGCCACCAGTGATCGGGTAGATACGCAGTATTTT. This chain links TRBV24-1 with TRBJ2-3; no clear D gene. The CDR3 covers 12 residues. Per germline, CDR1 KGHDR and CDR2 SFDVKD. Between the trimmed V and J ends, which lost 3 bases and 5 bases, there was a span of 5 bases.

The chain uses TRBV29-1 and TRBJ1-2; the D is unclear. Germline lookup yields CDR1 SQVTM and CDR2 ANQGSEA. V lost 3 bases and J lost 6, with 14 bases in between. The CDR3 covers 13 residues. Here the CDR3 DNA reads TGCAGCGTTGATACACGGACTGTCGATGGCTACACCTTC. It is translated as CSVDTRTVDGYTF.

In this sample, this clonotype turned up a few times. The rearrangement uses TRBV25-1 and TRBJ1-1, with D uncertain. V shed 1 base and J shed 10 bases, with 10 bases lying between them. The length of the CDR3 is 12 residues. The V gene's germline CDR1 is MGHDK and CDR2 SYGVNS. In DNA, the CDR3 is TGTGCCAGCAGTGAATTTGGCCCAGCAGCTTTCTTT. This sequence encodes CASSEFGPAAFF. Supplemented by reference TRBV25-1 and TRBJ1-1, the full variable domain reads EADIYQTPRYLVIGTGKKITLECSQTMGHDKMYWYQQDPGMELHLIHYSYGVNSTEKGDLSSESTVSRIRTEHFPLTLESARPSHTSQYLCASSEFGPAAFFGQGTRLTVV.